The 25 T cell receptor beta chains below come from one sample, sequenced in a study of blood T cell repertoires in COVID-19. Assay: immunoSEQ multiplex PCR; the TCRdb copy retains only in-frame clones and omits some. This sample yields around 200,000 clones, of which 80% to 85% are seen a single time; around 6.7% belongs to the top ten. The specimen sequenced was peripheral blood. These receptors were taken from a middle-aged woman with COVID-19, enrolled during active disease.

There are a few counts of this clone. The chain is built from TRBV28 and TRBJ2-3, with D perhaps matching TRBD2 (6 bases). The CDR3 is made up of 15 amino acids. V dropped 5 bases and J dropped 7 bases, with 19 bases sitting between them. The germline gives CDR1 MDHEN, CDR2 SYDVKM. The CDR3 bases are TGTGCCAGCAGTCTCCTCCAAGCGGGCCCTCATACGCAGTATTTT. It yields the protein CASSLLQAGPHTQYF.

In its sample, this clone was seen once. The chain has TRBV20-1 and TRBJ1-1; TRBD1 matches at 7 bases. The CDR3 contains 15 residues. Trimming took 3 bases from V and 1 from J; bases not matched to a gene: 8. From germline, CDR1 is DFQATT and CDR2 SNEGSKA (reference sequence). The DNA for the CDR3 is TGCAGTGCTAGTCAGGGGGAGGTAAGGAACACTGAAGCTTTCTTT. Translation: CSASQGEVRNTEAFF.

The chain uses TRBV12-3 or TRBV12-4 and TRBJ1-1; maybe TRBD1 (5 bases). The CDR3 is made up of 13 amino acids. Trimming left V 2 bases short and J 7 bases short, with 11 bases between. CDR3 DNA: TGTGCCAGCAGTTTATCGGGGGGGAATGAAGCTTTCTTT. Encoded protein: CASSLSGGNEAFF.

This clone has a single count. The V gene is TRBV18, the J gene TRBJ1-2; no firm D call. The CDR3 contains 14 residues. Germline V CDR1 and CDR2: KGHSH, LQKENI. Trimming cost V 2 bases and J 3 bases, with 10 bases left between them. The CDR3 region is CASSPIEVHYGYTF. For the CDR3, the DNA is TGTGCCAGCTCACCAATAGAGGTCCACTATGGCTACACCTTC.

V gene TRBV5-3 combines with J gene TRBJ2-3; 8 nucleotides align to TRBD2. TRBV5-3 is flagged as an ORF with uncertain function. The CDR3 loop spans 12 amino acids. J was trimmed by 5 bases and V by 5 bases; bases with no gene match: 1. CDR3 DNA: TGTGCCAGAAGACTAGCGGTAGATACGCAGTATTTT. Amino acids: CARRLAVDTQYF.

V gene TRBV2 combines with J gene TRBJ2-1, with 9 bases aligning to TRBD1. CDR3 length equals 15 residues. J gave up 8 bases and V 2 bases, and 7 bases lay outside the gene matches. CDR1 and CDR2 (germline): SNHLY, FYNNEI. CDR3 DNA sequence: TGTGCCAGCAGTGAACAACAGGGGGCTGTAGATGAGCAGTTCTTC. It codes for CASSEQQGAVDEQFF. Variable domain in full (rest from reference TRBV2 and TRBJ2-1): EPEVTQTPSHQVTQMGQEVILRCVPISNHLYFYWYRQILGQKVEFLVSFYNNEISEKSEIFDDQFSVERPDGSNFTLKIRSTKLEDSAMYFCASSEQQGAVDEQFFGPGTRLTVL.

The CDR3 sequence: CASSLAGTGNQPQHF. The CDR3 DNA follows: TGCGCCAGCAGCTTGGCGGGGACAGGGAATCAGCCCCAGCATTTT. This chain joins TRBV5-1 and TRBJ1-5; 9 bases align to TRBD1. Germline V lookup: CDR1 SGHRS, CDR2 YFSETQ. V lost 0 bases, J lost 4 bases, and 2 bases stayed unmatched. This CDR3 is built from 15 residues.

This clone was picked up one time. The CDR3 here is CASSRQPGTYEQYF. In DNA form, the CDR3 reads TGTGCCAGCAGCCGACAGCCTGGGACCTACGAGCAGTACTTC. The V gene is TRBV5-8, the J gene TRBJ2-7; D is perhaps TRBD1 (5 bases). The CDR3 has 14 residues. Trimming removed 4 bases at V and 2 bases at J, with 13 bases between. Per germline, CDR1 SGHTS and CDR2 YDEGEE.

V gene TRBV27 combines with J gene TRBJ2-5, with 9 bases fitting TRBD1. In germline, CDR1 is MNHEY, CDR2 SMNVEV (reference sequence). The V segment lost 6 bases and the J segment 3 bases; nucleotides outside the gene matches: 17. This CDR3 comprises 18 residues. DNA of the CDR3: TGTGCCAGCAGCCCTCTCAGTGGACAGGGGCAGGCCAAAGAGACCCAGTACTTC. This codes for CASSPLSGQGQAKETQYF.

The V and J genes are TRBV6-5 and TRBJ1-6, with 8 bases matching TRBD1. V was pared by 6 bases and J by 7 bases, with 8 bases of the junction left unmatched. This CDR3 contains 15 residues. Germline lookup yields CDR1 MNHEY and CDR2 SVGAGI. The CDR3: CASRPGQGRNSPLHF. CDR3 nucleotides: TGTGCCAGCAGACCCGGACAGGGACGGAATTCACCCCTCCACTTT.

This sequence joins TRBV23-1 and TRBJ1-5; possible D gene TRBD1, 6 bases. TRBV23-1 is an ORF for which the function is uncertain. Trimming shortened V by 0 bases and J by 11 bases, and 17 bases separated the two germline ends. The CDR3 has 15 residues. CDR3 sequence (DNA): TGCGCCAGCAGTCAATCTTCGGTAGGGGGTGAGGCCCAGCATTTT. This sequence encodes CASSQSSVGGEAQHF.

In regard to this clone: A much larger clone is a single base away; this may be a read error. Distinct nucleotide sequences in the sample also encode this CDR3. The rearrangement uses TRBV28 and TRBJ2-7, with D possibly matching TRBD1 (6 bases). Germline-derived CDR1 and CDR2 are MDHEN and SYDVKM. This CDR3 is built from 14 residues. CDR3 in amino acids: CASSSGHPRYEQYF. The CDR3 bases are TGTGCCAGCAGTTCGGGACATCCACGCTACGAACAGTACTTC.

The chain carries TRBV27 and TRBJ1-4; D is possibly TRBD1 (5 bases). The CDR3 runs 14 residues. V lost 6 bases and J lost 8, with 16 bases in between. CDR1 is MNHEY and CDR2 is SMNVEV in the germline V gene (reference sequence). CDR3 protein: CASRPIYGGEKLFF. CDR3 nucleotides: TGTGCCAGCAGGCCTATCTACGGGGGGGAAAAACTGTTTTTT.

The chain couples TRBV5-1 to TRBJ2-7; 8 positions match TRBD1. The CDR3 length is 15 residues. Germline V gene sequence: CDR1 SGHRS, CDR2 YFSETQ. V dropped 2 bases and J dropped 0; count of bases not matched to a gene: 4. CDR3 sequence: CASSFGQGFSYEQYF. The DNA for the CDR3 is TGCGCCAGCAGCTTCGGACAGGGCTTCTCCTACGAGCAGTACTTC.

This rearrangement joins TRBV7-2 to TRBJ2-7, with D perhaps TRBD1 (7 bases). The germline V gene has CDR1 SGHTA and CDR2 FQGNSA. The CDR3 consists of 16 residues. The V end was cut by 5 bases, the J end by 6 bases, with 23 bases between. The DNA for the CDR3 is TGTGCCAGCAGCCCACAGGGGTGGGAGGCCCTGGGCGAGCAGTACTTC. Protein: CASSPQGWEALGEQYF.

Only one count was recorded for this clone. V usage is TRBV7-9 and J usage is TRBJ1-5, with a weak D call TRBD1 (5 bases). This CDR3 spans 14 amino acids. CDR1 is SEHNR and CDR2 is FQNEAQ in the germline V gene (reference sequence). The V end lost 5 bases, the J end lost 2 bases, and 10 bases lay between the germline ends. The CDR3: CASSRGGGNQPQHF. CDR3 nucleotide sequence: TGTGCCAGCAGCCGCGGGGGAGGCAATCAGCCCCAGCATTTT. The complete variable domain, with remaining parts taken from reference TRBV7-9 and TRBJ1-5, reads DTGVSQNPRHKITKRGQNVTFRCDPISEHNRLYWYRQTLGQGPEFLTYFQNEAQLEKSRLLSDRFSAERPKGSFSTLEIQRTEQGDSAMYLCASSRGGGNQPQHFGDGTRLSIL.

The CDR3 DNA is TGTGCCAGTAGTATCCCGGACAGGGTACAAAATGGCTACACCTTC. This sequence encodes CASSIPDRVQNGYTF. V is TRBV19 and J is TRBJ1-2; 8 bases map to TRBD1. Germline CDR1 LNHDA, CDR2 SQIVND (reference sequence). This CDR3 is 15 amino acids long. V shed 3 bases and J 6 bases; nucleotides not matched to a gene: 9.

CDR3 loop: CASSRSGVRGLWEGFCYTF. CDR3 nucleotide sequence: TGTGCCAGCAGCCGAAGCGGAGTCAGGGGACTGTGGGAGGGCTTCTGCTACACCTTC. The V call is TRBV21-1, the J call TRBJ1-2. TRBV21-1 is a documented pseudogene. There are 19 residues in the CDR3.

The chain combines TRBV28 with TRBJ1-2; a possible D gene is TRBD1 (5 bases). The CDR3 runs to 12 residues. From germline, CDR1 is MDHEN and CDR2 SYDVKM. V was trimmed by 6 bases and J by 8 bases, leaving 13 bases between them. The CDR3 spells CASSSDIAGYTF. The CDR3 coding sequence is TGTGCCAGCAGCTCGGACATTGCCGGCTACACCTTC.

The gene calls are TRBV19 and TRBJ2-4; 7 bases are shared with TRBD1. Trimming cost V 5 bases and J 0 bases; bases outside gene matches: 7. The length of the CDR3 is 16 residues. The V gene's germline CDR1 is LNHDA and CDR2 SQIVND (reference sequence). The CDR3 DNA reads TGTGCCAGTAGTCCCCAAGGGGGCGCAGCCAAAAACATTCAGTACTTC. This gives the protein CASSPQGGAAKNIQYF.

The count of this clone is one. CDR3 nucleotides: TGTGCCAGCAGTTTGGGACAACCCTATGGCTACACCTTC. Residues: CASSLGQPYGYTF. J is TRBJ1-2 and V is TRBV11-2; TRBD1 is a possible D gene (6 bases). V lost 6 bases, J lost 4 bases, and 12 bases lay in between. Germline V gene lookup returns CDR1 SGHAT and CDR2 FQNNGV. The CDR3 loop spans 13 amino acids.

This rearrangement joins TRBV5-1 to TRBJ2-7; TRBD1 agrees at 11 bases. The J segment lost 6 bases and the V segment lost 4 bases, leaving 0 bases of the junction unmatched. The V gene's germline CDR1 is SGHRS and CDR2 YFSETQ. The CDR3 is 12 residues long. The CDR3 DNA reads as TGCGCCAGCAGCGGGACAGGGGGCGAGCAGTACTTC. Encoded protein: CASSGTGGEQYF.

This clone was detected only once. This chain uses TRBV5-1 with TRBJ1-5, with TRBD1 identical over 9 bases. Germline V gene lookup returns CDR1 SGHRS and CDR2 YFSETQ. Trimming removed 4 bases from V and 9 bases from J; junction bases left unmatched: 11. The CDR3 extends over 15 amino acids. The CDR3 here is CASSPEPGQGRPQHF. CDR3 in DNA: TGCGCCAGCAGCCCGGAGCCGGGACAGGGCCGGCCCCAGCATTTT.

This chain links TRBV15 with TRBJ1-2; 11 nucleotides align to TRBD1. The germline V gene encodes CDR1 LNHNV and CDR2 YYDKDF (reference sequence). The V gene end was trimmed by 11 bases and the J gene end by 4 bases; junction bases not matched to a gene: 9. The CDR3 loop spans 14 amino acids. CDR3 in amino acids: CAAGQGAPGYGYTF. The CDR3 bases are TGTGCCGCCGGACAGGGGGCGCCAGGCTATGGCTACACCTTC. Looking up the rest from reference TRBV15 and TRBJ1-2 gives the full variable domain: DAMVIQNPRYQVTQFGKPVTLSCSQTLNHNVMYWYQQKSSQAPKLLFHYYDKDFNNEADTPDNFQSRRPNTSFCFLDIRSPGLGDTAMYLCAAGQGAPGYGYTFGSGTRLTVV.

The DNA of the CDR3 is TGTGCCAGCAGTGAAGTGAAGGGGGCGAGTGAAGCTTTCTTT. This encodes CASSEVKGASEAFF. This rearrangement joins TRBV6-1 to TRBJ1-1; TRBD1 matches 7 bases. Germline CDR1 is MNHNS and CDR2 is SASEGT. With V trimmed by 1 base and J by 7 bases, 6 bases remained unmatched. CDR3 size: 14 residues.